Presented here are 29 T cell receptor beta chains from one specimen sequenced in a study of blood T cell repertoires in COVID-19 (dated by TCRdb to 2020 to 2021). Preparation of the library involved the immunoSEQ multiplex PCR assay. The immuneACCESS repertoire file appears here via TCRdb, limited to in-frame rearrangements. These files lack a portion of the clones; in checked studies, under half of the deficit traces to unresolved V genes, and the cause of the others is not known. The sample table contains 350,000 to 400,000 clones; only one count was recorded for approximately 90% of them. Of the sample, 0.9% to 1.5% is held by the ten largest clones. Specimen: PBMCs or T cells enriched from blood (not recorded which). These receptors were collected from a woman aged 18-35 years who had recovered from COVID-19.

This rearrangement joins TRBV11-3 to TRBJ2-1; 9 bases map to TRBD1. Trimming at V came to 5 bases and at J to 7 bases, leaving 9 bases not matched to a gene. The CDR3 length is 15 residues. Germline values: CDR1 SGHNT, CDR2 YENEEA. Written as DNA, the CDR3 is TGTGCCAGCAGCCTTGGGGGACAGGGTCGGAATGAGCAGTTCTTC. It encodes CASSLGGQGRNEQFF.

J is TRBJ1-1 and V is TRBV10-3; 8 bases line up with TRBD1. This CDR3 region has 16 residues. Per germline, CDR1 ENHRY and CDR2 SYGVKD. With V trimmed by 2 bases and J by 3 bases, 8 bases remained unmatched. The CDR3 sequence is CAISEPQTGVDTEAFF. In DNA form, the CDR3 reads TGTGCCATCAGTGAGCCACAGACAGGGGTTGACACTGAAGCTTTCTTT.

The chain carries TRBV4-1 and TRBJ2-5, with TRBD2 matching over 11 bases. V shed 4 bases, J shed 5 bases, and the junction held 9 bases outside the gene matches. CDR1 and CDR2 from the germline V gene are MGHRA and YSYEKL. The CDR3 covers 16 residues. The CDR3 bases are TGCGCCAGCAGCCTCGATAGCGGGGGGGCCGGGGAGACCCAGTACTTC. Protein product: CASSLDSGGAGETQYF.

The chain uses TRBV3-1 (or the pseudogene TRBV3-2) and TRBJ2-5, with 12 positions matching TRBD2. The CDR3 consists of 15 residues. The germline gives CDR1 LGHDT, CDR2 YNNKEL (reference sequence). Losses at the gene ends were 5 bases for V and 3 bases for J; bases not matched to a gene: 4. The CDR3 nucleotides are TGTGCCAGCAGCGTACCTAGCGGGGGGGAAGAGACCCAGTACTTC. Its translation is CASSVPSGGEETQYF.

The chain employs TRBV5-6 and TRBJ2-7, with D possibly TRBD2 on 7 matching bases. Deletions cut 3 bases from V and 7 bases from J, with 14 bases between. Per germline, CDR1 SGHDT and CDR2 YYEEEE. The CDR3 contains 13 residues. CDR3 protein: CASSSGGLGEQYF. CDR3 bases: TGTGCCAGCAGCTCCGGGGGGCTTGGAGAGCAGTACTTC.

The V gene is TRBV12-5, the J gene TRBJ2-4; TRBD1 matches at 10 bases. Germline V gives CDR1 LGHNT, CDR2 FRNRAP. Trimming at V came to 0 bases and at J to 0 bases, leaving 11 bases not matched to a gene. The CDR3 has 20 amino acids. DNA for the CDR3: TGTGCTAGTGGTTTGGTACAATCGGTCCGGGACAGGGGAGCCAAAAACATTCAGTACTTC. As protein: CASGLVQSVRDRGAKNIQYF.

This chain uses TRBV30 with TRBJ1-4, with a tentative D call TRBD1 (6 bases). Germline CDR1 reads GTSNPN; CDR2 reads SVGIG (reference sequence). V dropped 4 bases and J dropped 13 bases, with 19 bases sitting between them. The CDR3 length is 13 residues. The CDR3 reads CAWTFNSGQRLFF. The CDR3 DNA follows: TGTGCCTGGACCTTTAATTCTGGACAGAGACTGTTTTTT.

This sequence joins TRBV5-6 and TRBJ1-6; D unresolved. Germline V lookup: CDR1 SGHDT, CDR2 YYEEEE. V was clipped by 4 bases and J by 6 bases, with 14 bases between them. The CDR3 loop spans 15 amino acids. The CDR3 nucleotides are TGTGCCAGCAGCCCGGGTCCATATTCTAATTCACCCCTCCACTTT. As protein: CASSPGPYSNSPLHF.

The chain is built from TRBV11-2 and TRBJ1-1; no clear D gene. Germline assignment: CDR1 SGHAT and CDR2 FQNNGV. There are 13 residues in the CDR3. Between the trimmed V and J ends, which lost 5 bases and 8 bases, there was a span of 15 bases. CDR3 sequence (DNA): TGTGCCAGCAGCGCCGCGGCCGGGTTCGAAGCTTTCTTT. This gives the protein CASSAAAGFEAFF.

J is TRBJ1-5 and V is TRBV19, with D unclear. Germline lookup yields CDR1 LNHDA and CDR2 SQIVND (reference sequence). V was cut by 2 bases and J by 7 bases, with 12 bases left in between. The CDR3 extends over 14 amino acids. This CDR3 is CASSITWEGQPQHF. The CDR3 DNA reads TGTGCCAGTAGTATAACATGGGAGGGACAGCCCCAGCATTTT. Together with reference TRBV19 and TRBJ1-5, the CDR3 gives the full variable domain: DGGITQSPKYLFRKEGQNVTLSCEQNLNHDAMYWYRQDPGQGLRLIYYSQIVNDFQKGDIAEGYSVSREKKESFPLTVTSAQKNPTAFYLCASSITWEGQPQHFGDGTRLSIL.

The chain is built from TRBV2 and TRBJ1-3; a possible D gene is TRBD1 (6 bases). V dropped 6 bases and J dropped 7 bases, with 16 bases sitting between them. CDR3 length: 14 amino acids. The germline gives CDR1 SNHLY, CDR2 FYNNEI. For the CDR3, the DNA is TGTGCCAGCAGGTCGGGCAGGGGTGTTAACACCATATATTTT. Translated, it gives CASRSGRGVNTIYF.

The chain couples TRBV10-3 to TRBJ1-1, with D possibly matching TRBD1 (5 bases). V shed 6 bases and J shed 1 base, with 9 bases lying between them. The CDR3 spans 13 residues. From germline, CDR1 is ENHRY and CDR2 SYGVKD. As DNA, the CDR3 is TGTGCCATCAGCCCCGGGGGGAACACTGAAGCTTTCTTT. Translating it yields CAISPGGNTEAFF.

The chain carries TRBV7-3 and TRBJ2-3; a weak D match, TRBD1 (5 bases). CDR3 length: 14 residues. V was shortened by 3 bases and J by 4 bases, with 11 bases between the two germline ends. CDR1 SGHTA and CDR2 FQGTGA come from the germline V gene. CDR3 region: CASSFSTGADTQYF. The CDR3 DNA is TGTGCCAGCAGCTTTAGTACAGGCGCAGATACGCAGTATTTT.

This sequence joins TRBV24-1 and TRBJ2-7; possibly TRBD2 for D (5 bases). The CDR3 extends over 16 amino acids. Looked up from germline, CDR1 is KGHDR and CDR2 is SFDVKD. Trimming took 0 bases from V and 0 from J, leaving 11 bases between them. The CDR3 loop reads CATSDLSGKSSYEQYF. CDR3 DNA sequence: TGTGCCACCAGTGATTTGAGCGGAAAGTCCTCCTACGAGCAGTACTTC.

CDR3 sequence reads: CAIRAPPLGARTDTQYF. The CDR3 DNA follows: TGTGCCATCAGGGCCCCCCCGTTAGGGGCTCGCACAGATACGCAGTATTTT. The V and J genes are TRBV10-3 and TRBJ2-3; tentative D call: TRBD1 (5 bases). Between the trimmed V and J ends, which lost 6 bases and 1 base, there was a span of 20 bases. CDR3 size: 17 residues. Germline assignment: CDR1 ENHRY and CDR2 SYGVKD.

This clone was found a few times. The rearrangement links TRBV27 to TRBJ1-5, with no clear D. Trimming stripped 0 bases from V and 9 bases from J, with 15 bases between. Germline CDR1 reads MNHEY; CDR2 reads SMNVEV (reference sequence). The CDR3 extends over 15 amino acids. The CDR3 protein is CASSLSGPGYAPQHF. CDR3 DNA sequence: TGTGCCAGCAGTTTATCCGGCCCGGGTTACGCGCCCCAGCATTTT.

The chain links TRBV3-1 (or the pseudogene TRBV3-2) to TRBJ2-7; 12 bases match TRBD1. The V segment lost 4 bases and the J segment 11 bases; nucleotides outside the gene matches: 3. CDR1 and CDR2 (germline): LGHDT, YNNKEL (reference sequence). This CDR3 comprises 12 residues. CDR3 DNA sequence: TGTGCCAGCAGCCCGGGACAGGGGGCCAAGTACTTC. Its protein product is CASSPGQGAKYF.

J is TRBJ2-1 and V is TRBV25-1; 7 positions match TRBD2. The V segment lost 0 bases and the J segment 8 bases; nucleotides outside the gene matches: 13. Germline CDR1 and CDR2: MGHDK and SYGVNS. The CDR3 extends over 17 amino acids. Here the CDR3 reads CASSEYSKGTTTYEQFF. The CDR3 bases are TGTGCCAGCAGTGAATATTCAAAGGGGACTACGACCTATGAGCAGTTCTTC.

This clone has only a few counts. This chain connects TRBV28 to TRBJ1-4; 8 bases align to TRBD1. CDR1 and CDR2 (germline): MDHEN, SYDVKM. Germline trimming cut 7 bases from V and 7 bases from J; bases unmatched to any gene: 8. The CDR3 runs 14 residues. CDR3 in DNA: TGTGCCAGCAAGCCGGGACAGGCCCGTGAAAAACTGTTTTTT. Its protein is CASKPGQAREKLFF.

The chain uses TRBV5-6 and TRBJ1-5; D perhaps matches TRBD1 (6 bases). CDR1 and CDR2 from the germline V gene are SGHDT and YYEEEE. Trimming cost V 3 bases and J 3 bases, with 13 bases left between them. CDR3 length: 15 amino acids. In DNA form, the CDR3 reads TGTGCCAGCAGCTCCACGGGACACCACAATCAGCCCCAGCATTTT. Protein product: CASSSTGHHNQPQHF.

The genes are TRBV28 and TRBJ1-1; the match to TRBD1 covers 10 bases. V trimming: 6 bases; J trimming: 3 bases; junction bases outside the gene matches: 4. In germline, CDR1 is MDHEN, CDR2 SYDVKM. The CDR3 is 14 amino acids. CDR3 DNA: TGTGCCAGCAGGTCCGGGACAGGGGACACTGAAGCTTTCTTT. This gives the protein CASRSGTGDTEAFF.

This clone came up a few times. V gene TRBV11-2 combines with J gene TRBJ1-3; D unclear. V was pared by 5 bases and J by 3 bases, with 17 bases between. Looked up from germline, CDR1 is SGHAT and CDR2 is FQNNGV. CDR3 length: 16 residues. CDR3 in DNA: TGTGCCAGCAGCCGAGGACTCCCTGCTGATGGAAACACCATATATTTT. Its protein is CASSRGLPADGNTIYF.

The J gene is TRBJ1-6, the V gene TRBV6-5, with TRBD1 matching 8 bases. The CDR3 has 14 residues. Trimming cost V 6 bases and J 9 bases; bases outside gene matches: 7. Germline CDR1 and CDR2: MNHEY and SVGAGI. In DNA, the CDR3 is TGTGCCAGCAGGGGCGGACAGGGCCCTTCACCCCTCCACTTT. Its translation: CASRGGQGPSPLHF.

This clone was seen a single time. The sample holds other DNA sequences that translate to the same CDR3. The rearrangement uses TRBV4-1 and TRBJ1-1, with D uncertain. The V end lost 1 base, the J end lost 5 bases, and 11 bases lay between the germline ends. The CDR3 totals 14 residues. Germline V lookup: CDR1 MGHRA, CDR2 YSYEKL. The CDR3, as DNA: TGCGCCAGCAGCCAAGCCCCGGGCGGGACTGAAGCTTTCTTT. Its protein is CASSQAPGGTEAFF.

This chain uses TRBV14 with TRBJ2-7; a weak D match, TRBD1 (6 bases). The V gene's germline CDR1 is SGHDN and CDR2 FVKESK. V lost 4 bases and J lost 5, with 18 bases in between. This CDR3 spans 15 amino acids. In DNA form, the CDR3 reads TGTGCCAGCAGCCCAATGGGGGCTCGATTCCACGAGCAGTACTTC. It translates to CASSPMGARFHEQYF.

There are a few counts of this clone. The chain is built from TRBV24-1 and TRBJ2-2, with 8 bases matching TRBD1. Germline V CDR1 and CDR2: KGHDR, SFDVKD. With 6 bases clipped from V and 7 bases from J, the junction kept 9 bases outside the gene matches. The CDR3 spans 15 residues. This CDR3 is CATSIAGGYVGELFF. In DNA, the CDR3 is TGTGCCACCAGTATTGCAGGGGGCTATGTCGGGGAGCTGTTTTTT.

V usage is TRBV7-2 and J usage is TRBJ2-5, with D possibly TRBD2 on 6 matching bases. V was trimmed by 1 base and J by 5 bases, leaving 17 bases between them. Germline lookup yields CDR1 SGHTA and CDR2 FQGNSA. There are 16 residues in the CDR3. The CDR3 region has the DNA TGTGCCAGCAGCTTAGACGTCTCTGGAGGGTGGGAGACCCAGTACTTC. This sequence encodes CASSLDVSGGWETQYF.

This chain uses TRBV9 with TRBJ1-6, with 8 bases lining up with TRBD1. Germline assignment: CDR1 SGDLS and CDR2 YYNGEE. J was trimmed by 4 bases and V by 4 bases; bases with no gene match: 7. This CDR3 comprises 16 residues. The CDR3 region has the DNA TGTGCCAGCAGCCTCGACCGGGACAGGTATAATTCACCCCTCCACTTT. It translates to CASSLDRDRYNSPLHF.

The V call is TRBV10-3, the J call TRBJ1-2; the match to TRBD1 covers 7 bases. This CDR3 comprises 14 residues. Germline V lookup: CDR1 ENHRY, CDR2 SYGVKD. The V and J ends lost 6 bases and 8 bases, in that order; junction bases with no gene match: 12. The CDR3 spells CAIRPTGDSYGYTF. The CDR3 DNA is TGTGCCATCAGGCCCACAGGGGATTCCTACGGCTACACCTTC.